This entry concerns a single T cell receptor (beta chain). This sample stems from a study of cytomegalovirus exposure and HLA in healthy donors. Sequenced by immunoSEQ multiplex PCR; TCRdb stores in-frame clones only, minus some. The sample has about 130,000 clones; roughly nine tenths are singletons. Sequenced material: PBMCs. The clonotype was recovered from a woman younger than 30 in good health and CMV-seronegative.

The CDR3 here is CASSFHRTVSTGELFF. CDR3 coding DNA: TGCGCCAGCAGCTTTCACAGGACAGTAAGCACCGGGGAGCTGTTTTTT. V and J are TRBV5-1 and TRBJ2-2; maybe TRBD1 (6 bases). Germline V gene lookup returns CDR1 SGHRS and CDR2 YFSETQ. The CDR3 has 16 amino acids. The V and J ends lost 2 bases and 4 bases respectively, with 15 bases between them.